These 27 T cell receptor beta chains share one sample of origin, sequenced in a study of T cells in Graves' hyperthyroidism and ophthalmopathy. Researchers amplified the TCR beta CDR3 regions from RNA transcripts. HTBI primers drove first-round RT-PCR of the TCR CDR3. MiXCR, applied by TCRdb to the multiplex PCR reads, yields one record per CDR3 protein. The table records approximately 370,000 distinct CDR3 sequences, 17% of them present only once. What was sequenced was blood. The receptors stem from a woman aged 25 to 45 with Graves' hyperthyroidism that later progressed to Graves' ophthalmopathy.

The chain is built from TRBV20-1 and TRBJ2-5; no clear D. V was trimmed by 3 bases and J by 5 bases, leaving 7 bases between them. Germline V lookup: CDR1 DFQATT, CDR2 SNEGSKA (reference sequence). This CDR3 is 11 amino acids long. CDR3 loop: CSARAAETQYF. DNA of the CDR3: TGCAGTGCTAGGGCGGCGGAGACCCAGTACTTC.

Here the CDR3 DNA reads TGTGCCAGCAGTTCCTGGACAGGGACGGCGAACACTGAAGCTTTCTTT. Translation gives CASSSWTGTANTEAFF. The rearrangement uses TRBV28 and TRBJ1-1; 8 nucleotides agree with TRBD1. J gave up 1 base and V 4 bases, and 8 bases lay outside the gene matches. This CDR3 region has 16 residues. Germline CDR1 reads MDHEN; CDR2 reads SYDVKM.

This clonotype was found a few times. V and J are TRBV20-1 and TRBJ1-5; 8 bases match TRBD1. Germline loops: CDR1 DFQATT, CDR2 SNEGSKA (reference sequence). The CDR3 is 13 residues long. V trimming: 3 bases; J trimming: 9 bases; junction bases outside the gene matches: 7. In DNA form, the CDR3 reads TGCAGTGCTAGCGGGACAGGCACCTCGCCCCAGCATTTT. Translated: CSASGTGTSPQHF.

At least ten counts were recorded for this clonotype. The chain couples TRBV2 to TRBJ2-7; D gene unclear. The CDR3 length is 11 residues. CDR1 is SNHLY, CDR2 FYNNEI, per germline. The V end lost 6 bases, the J end lost 5 bases, and 8 bases lay between the germline ends. CDR3 bases: TGTGCCAGCAGACTCCAGGACGAGCAGTACTTC. Its protein is CASRLQDEQYF.

This clonotype was found many times. The V and J genes are TRBV3-1 and TRBJ2-7, with D possibly being TRBD1 or TRBD2 (5 bases each). The CDR3 loop spans 14 amino acids. Trimming stripped 0 bases from V and 2 bases from J, with 8 bases between. The germline V gene encodes CDR1 LGHDT and CDR2 YNNKEL (reference sequence). The DNA of the CDR3 is TGTGCCAGCAGCCAAGAATGGGGGACCTACGAGCAGTACTTC. Translation gives CASSQEWGTYEQYF.

This clonotype was observed many times. The chain has TRBV7-8 and TRBJ2-5, with D unclear. Trimming shortened V by 1 base and J by 2 bases, and 14 bases separated the two germline ends. CDR3 size: 16 residues. The germline V gene encodes CDR1 SGHVS and CDR2 FQNEAQ. CDR3 in DNA: TGTGCCAGCAGCTTAGTATCTATGCTAGGACAAGAGACCCAGTACTTC. Protein product: CASSLVSMLGQETQYF.

The chain combines TRBV28 with TRBJ1-6; TRBD1 might be the D (6 bases). The CDR3 totals 15 residues. The ends were cut back, 6 bases at V and 8 bases at J, with 17 bases in the middle. Germline-derived CDR1 and CDR2 are MDHEN and SYDVKM. Here the CDR3 DNA reads TGTGCCAGCAGCCCGACCAGGGAGGGGGATTCACCCCTCCACTTT. As protein: CASSPTREGDSPLHF.

Notes on this clonotype: A much more abundant neighbour one base away suggests this may be a read error. The chain combines TRBV20-1 with TRBJ2-1, with 10 bases fitting TRBD2. Germline CDR1 is DFQATT and CDR2 is SNEGSKA (reference sequence). The CDR3 is 17 amino acids. CDR3 sequence: CSPRYQLAGLTYNEQFF. CDR3 in DNA: TGCAGTCCTAGATATCAACTAGCGGGGTTAACCTACAATGAGCAGTTCTTC.

This clonotype was seen only a few times. Since a much larger clone is just one base distant, this may be a read error. The chain has TRBV9 and TRBJ1-6, with D hard to call. V lost 4 bases and J lost 7, with 12 bases in between. The CDR3 runs to 14 residues. Germline CDR1 SGDLS, CDR2 YYNGEE. DNA of the CDR3: TGTGCCAGCAGCCAAGACAAGCAGAATTCACCCCTCCACTTT. It codes for CASSQDKQNSPLHF.

This clonotype was observed at least ten times. The gene calls are TRBV14 and TRBJ2-1; D might be TRBD2 (6 bases). V was clipped by 3 bases and J by 7 bases, with 19 bases between them. CDR1 and CDR2 (germline): SGHDN, FVKESK. The CDR3 runs 16 residues. CDR3 sequence (DNA): TGTGCCAGCAGCCATCGCCGGGACTCGATGAGGAATGAGCAGTTCTTC. Amino acid sequence: CASSHRRDSMRNEQFF.

This clonotype was seen only a few times. V is TRBV4-1 and J is TRBJ1-2; the D is unclear. The CDR3 totals 13 residues. Germline V gene data show CDR1 as MGHRA and CDR2 as YSYEKL. V was pared by 2 bases and J by 4 bases, with 8 bases between. The chain's CDR3 is CASSQSSSYGYTF. The CDR3 coding sequence is TGCGCCAGCAGCCAAAGTTCCTCCTATGGCTACACCTTC.

The chain recombines TRBV18 with TRBJ1-1; D is unresolved. CDR1 is KGHSH, CDR2 LQKENI, per germline. V was clipped by 5 bases and J by 3 bases, with 7 bases between them. The CDR3 runs 12 residues. The CDR3: CASSSAHTEAFF. CDR3 sequence (DNA): TGTGCCAGCTCATCCGCACACACTGAAGCTTTCTTT.

In its sample, this clonotype was seen a few times. V and J are TRBV15 and TRBJ2-5; 7 nucleotides align to TRBD1. The ends lost 5 bases at V and 2 bases at J; junction bases unmatched: 2. Germline CDR1 and CDR2: LNHNV and YYDKDF (reference sequence). CDR3 size: 13 residues. The CDR3 region is CATSPDRQETQYF. Written as DNA, the CDR3 is TGTGCCACCAGCCCGGACAGGCAAGAGACCCAGTACTTC.

This clonotype was seen more than once but under ten times. In nucleotides, the CDR3 is TGCAGTGCTAGGGGTTTTGGGGGATTCACAGATACGCAGTATTTT. It is translated as CSARGFGGFTDTQYF. The V call is TRBV20-1, the J call TRBJ2-3; perhaps D is TRBD1 or TRBD2 (5 bases each). Germline assignment: CDR1 DFQATT and CDR2 SNEGSKA (reference sequence). The ends were cut back, 3 bases at V and 2 bases at J, with 15 bases in the middle. The CDR3 is 15 residues long.

This clonotype has at least ten counts. The rearrangement uses TRBV10-3 and TRBJ2-1; D not resolved. Germline values: CDR1 ENHRY, CDR2 SYGVKD. The CDR3 runs 14 residues. V was trimmed by 0 bases and J by 6 bases, leaving 9 bases between them. The CDR3, as DNA: TGTGCCATCAGTGAGTCTGGCCAGAGCAATGAGCAGTTCTTC. Residues: CAISESGQSNEQFF.

This clonotype was detected only a few times. This may be a read error: a much more frequent sequence differs by one nucleotide. This sequence joins TRBV2 and TRBJ2-7, with a possible D match to TRBD2 (5 bases). The CDR3 length is 12 residues. V lost 6 bases and J 6 bases, leaving 12 bases between the germline ends. Per germline, CDR1 SNHLY and CDR2 FYNNEI. DNA for the CDR3: TGTGCCAGCAGACCTGAGGCGGGCGAGCAGTACTTC. It codes for CASRPEAGEQYF.

This clonotype showed up just a few times. V and J are TRBV5-1 and TRBJ2-3; D is undetermined. Looked up from germline, CDR1 is SGHRS and CDR2 is YFSETQ. The CDR3 covers 16 residues. The V end lost 5 bases, the J end lost 2 bases, and 18 bases lay between the germline ends. The CDR3 coding sequence is TGCGCCAGCAGTTTATCCCGAAGCTTAATCACAGATACGCAGTATTTT. It is translated as CASSLSRSLITDTQYF.

This clonotype was recorded a few times. This chain joins TRBV2 and TRBJ2-3; 7 bases are a match to TRBD2. The CDR3 loop spans 14 amino acids. Germline V CDR1 and CDR2: SNHLY, FYNNEI. V trimming: 5 bases; J trimming: 4 bases; junction bases outside the gene matches: 6. The DNA for the CDR3 is TGTGCCAGCAGTCCTATAGCGGGCGCAGATACGCAGTATTTT. This sequence encodes CASSPIAGADTQYF.

V usage is TRBV7-6 and J usage is TRBJ1-1, with unresolved D. Germline V gives CDR1 SGHVS, CDR2 FNYEAQ. CDR3 size: 14 residues. The V and J ends lost 1 base and 3 bases respectively, with 9 bases between them. The CDR3 nucleotides read TGTGCCAGCAGCTTAGGGGAGGAGGACACTGAAGCTTTCTTT. This gives the protein CASSLGEEDTEAFF.

This clonotype was seen repeatedly, ten times or more. This chain joins TRBV20-1 and TRBJ2-1; 8 bases are shared with TRBD2. The CDR3 has 17 residues. The V gene's germline CDR1 is DFQATT and CDR2 SNEGSKA (reference sequence). J lost 1 base, V lost 3 bases, and 11 bases had no gene match. CDR3 in DNA: TGCAGTGCTAGGGATAATAGCGGGACCACATCCTACAATGAGCAGTTCTTC. Protein: CSARDNSGTTSYNEQFF.

This clonotype was seen a few times. This chain links TRBV3-1 with TRBJ2-2; TRBD2 agrees at 8 bases. Per germline, CDR1 LGHDT and CDR2 YNNKEL (reference sequence). The trim removed 4 bases at V and 4 bases at J, leaving 8 bases unmatched. This CDR3 comprises 16 residues. DNA for the CDR3: TGTGCCAGCAGCCTCCGAGGAGCGGGAGTCACCGGGGAGCTGTTTTTT. Translating it yields CASSLRGAGVTGELFF.

This clonotype showed up many times. CDR3 sequence: CASSGTVYLEQYF. Written as DNA, the CDR3 is TGTGCCAGCAGCGGGACGGTTTATTTGGAGCAGTACTTC. This chain links TRBV28 with TRBJ2-7, with D perhaps being TRBD1 or TRBD2 (5 bases each). V was cut by 6 bases and J by 7 bases, with 16 bases left in between. This CDR3 contains 13 residues. Germline CDR1 is MDHEN and CDR2 is SYDVKM.

The sample holds many counts of this clonotype. The J gene is TRBJ2-1, the V gene TRBV7-2, with 10 bases matching TRBD2. Trimming removed 5 bases from V and 3 bases from J; junction bases left unmatched: 7. The germline gives CDR1 SGHTA, CDR2 FQGNSA. This CDR3 region has 16 residues. This CDR3 is CASSTQLAGLYNEQFF. The CDR3 DNA reads TGTGCCAGCAGCACCCAACTAGCGGGGCTCTACAATGAGCAGTTCTTC.

This clonotype was seen at least ten times. One end of the junction fails to match germline, which may point to a read error. CDR3: CASSQSYPSIDTQYF. CDR3 bases: TGTGCCAGCAGCCAATCTTACCCTAGCATAGATACGCAGTATTTT. This rearrangement joins TRBV12-3 or TRBV12-4 to TRBJ2-3, with D possibly matching TRBD2 (5 bases). The length of the CDR3 is 15 residues.

This chain uses TRBV30 with TRBJ1-5; 8 bases are shared with TRBD1. The V segment lost 6 bases and the J segment 6 bases; nucleotides outside the gene matches: 13. Germline V gene data show CDR1 as GTSNPN and CDR2 as SVGIG (reference sequence). CDR3 size: 15 residues. The DNA for the CDR3 is TGTGCCTGCGGAATTAGCCGGACAGGGAGTCAGCCCCAGCATTTT. Its protein is CACGISRTGSQPQHF.

In this sample, this clonotype turned up a few times. The chain is built from TRBV7-2 and TRBJ2-2; D tentatively fits TRBD1 or TRBD2 (5 bases each). The V gene lost 4 bases and the J gene lost 3 bases, with 9 bases spanning the gap. The CDR3 sequence is 14 residues long. Per the germline V gene, CDR1 is SGHTA and CDR2 is FQGNSA. CDR3 nucleotides: TGTGCCAGCAGCTCCGAGGGGTACACCGGGGAGCTGTTTTTT. This gives the protein CASSSEGYTGELFF.

Points on this clonotype: A much bigger clone sits one base away, suggesting this may be a read error. The chain recombines TRBV28 with TRBJ2-5, with D unresolved. Trimming took 7 bases from V and 0 from J, leaving 3 bases between them. Germline values: CDR1 MDHEN, CDR2 SYDVKM. The CDR3 has 11 residues. The CDR3 nucleotides read TGTGCCAGCAAAAACCAAGAGACCCAGTACTTC. Residues: CASKNQETQYF.